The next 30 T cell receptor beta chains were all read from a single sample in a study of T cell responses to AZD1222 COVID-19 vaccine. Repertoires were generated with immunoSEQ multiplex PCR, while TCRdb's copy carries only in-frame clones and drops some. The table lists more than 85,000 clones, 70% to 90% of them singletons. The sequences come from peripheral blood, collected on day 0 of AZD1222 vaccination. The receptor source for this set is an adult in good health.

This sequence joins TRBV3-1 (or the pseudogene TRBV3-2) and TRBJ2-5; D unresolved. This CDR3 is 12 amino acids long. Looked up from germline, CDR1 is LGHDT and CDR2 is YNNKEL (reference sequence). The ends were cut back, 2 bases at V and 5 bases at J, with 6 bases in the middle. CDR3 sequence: CASSQRPETQYF. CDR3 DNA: TGTGCCAGCAGCCAACGGCCGGAGACCCAGTACTTC.

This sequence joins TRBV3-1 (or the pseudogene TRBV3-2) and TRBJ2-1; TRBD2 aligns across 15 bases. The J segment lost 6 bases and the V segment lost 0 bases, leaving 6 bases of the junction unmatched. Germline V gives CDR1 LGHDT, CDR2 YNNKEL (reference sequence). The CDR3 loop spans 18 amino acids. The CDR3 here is CASSQEGLAGGGVNEQFF. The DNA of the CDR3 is TGTGCCAGCAGCCAAGAGGGACTAGCGGGGGGCGGGGTCAATGAGCAGTTCTTC.

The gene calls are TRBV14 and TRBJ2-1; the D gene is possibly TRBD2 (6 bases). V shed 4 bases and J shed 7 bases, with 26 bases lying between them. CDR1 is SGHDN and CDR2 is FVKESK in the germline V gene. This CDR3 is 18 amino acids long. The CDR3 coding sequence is TGTGCCAGCAGCCCCTTAAGGACGGGTAGCGGCGGTTCGAATGAGCAGTTCTTC. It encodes CASSPLRTGSGGSNEQFF.

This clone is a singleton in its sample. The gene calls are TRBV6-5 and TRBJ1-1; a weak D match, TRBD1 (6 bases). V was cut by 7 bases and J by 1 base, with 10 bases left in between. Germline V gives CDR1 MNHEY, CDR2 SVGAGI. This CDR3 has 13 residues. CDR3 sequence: CASTVQGNTEAFF. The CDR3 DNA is TGTGCCAGCACCGTACAGGGGAACACTGAAGCTTTCTTT.

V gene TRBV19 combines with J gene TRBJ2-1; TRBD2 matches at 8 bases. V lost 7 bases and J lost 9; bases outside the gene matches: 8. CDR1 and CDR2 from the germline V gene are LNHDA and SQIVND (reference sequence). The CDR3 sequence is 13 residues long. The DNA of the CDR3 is TGTGCCAGTATCTCAGCGGGAGTGGGTGAGCAGTTCTTC. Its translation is CASISAGVGEQFF.

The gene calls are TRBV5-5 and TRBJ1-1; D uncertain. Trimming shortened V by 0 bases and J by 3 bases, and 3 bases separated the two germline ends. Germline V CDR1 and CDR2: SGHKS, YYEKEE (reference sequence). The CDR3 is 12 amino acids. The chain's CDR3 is CASSLDHTEAFF. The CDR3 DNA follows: TGTGCCAGCAGCTTGGATCACACTGAAGCTTTCTTT.

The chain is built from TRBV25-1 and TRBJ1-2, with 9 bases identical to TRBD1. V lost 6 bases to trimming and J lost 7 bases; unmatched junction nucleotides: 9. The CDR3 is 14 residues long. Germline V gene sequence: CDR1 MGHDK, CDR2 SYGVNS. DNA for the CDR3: TGTGCCAGCAGGAGGGAACAGGGGGCGTGTGGCTACACCTTC. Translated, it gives CASRREQGACGYTF.

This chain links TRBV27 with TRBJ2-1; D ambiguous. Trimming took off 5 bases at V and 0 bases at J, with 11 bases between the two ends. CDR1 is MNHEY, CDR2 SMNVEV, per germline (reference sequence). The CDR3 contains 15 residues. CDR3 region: CASSHTSSSYNEQFF. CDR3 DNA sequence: TGTGCCAGCAGTCACACCTCAAGCTCCTACAATGAGCAGTTCTTC.

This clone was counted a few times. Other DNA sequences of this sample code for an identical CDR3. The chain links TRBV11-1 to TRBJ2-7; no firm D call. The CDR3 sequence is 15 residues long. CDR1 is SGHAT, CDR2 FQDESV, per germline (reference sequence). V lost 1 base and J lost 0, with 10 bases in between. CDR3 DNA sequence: TGTGCCAGCAGCTTAGACCAGGTTAGCTCCTACGAGCAGTACTTC. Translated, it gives CASSLDQVSSYEQYF. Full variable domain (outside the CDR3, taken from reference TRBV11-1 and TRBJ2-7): EAEVAQSPRYKITEKSQAVAFWCDPISGHATLYWYRQILGQGPELLVQFQDESVVDDSQLPKDRFSAERLKGVDSTLKIQPAELGDSAMYLCASSLDQVSSYEQYFGPGTRLTVT.

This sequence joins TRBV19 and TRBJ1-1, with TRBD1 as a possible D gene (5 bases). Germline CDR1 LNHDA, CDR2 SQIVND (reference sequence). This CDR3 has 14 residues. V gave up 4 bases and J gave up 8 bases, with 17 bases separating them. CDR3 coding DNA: TGTGCCAGTAGTAGCCGGACCGGGACTGCCGAAGCTTTCTTT. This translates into CASSSRTGTAEAFF.

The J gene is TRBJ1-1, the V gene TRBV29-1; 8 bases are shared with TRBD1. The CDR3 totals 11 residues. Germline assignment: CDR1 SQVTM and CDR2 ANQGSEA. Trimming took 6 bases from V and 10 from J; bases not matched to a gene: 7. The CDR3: CSVLTGDVAFF. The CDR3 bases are TGCAGCGTCCTGACAGGGGATGTAGCTTTCTTT.

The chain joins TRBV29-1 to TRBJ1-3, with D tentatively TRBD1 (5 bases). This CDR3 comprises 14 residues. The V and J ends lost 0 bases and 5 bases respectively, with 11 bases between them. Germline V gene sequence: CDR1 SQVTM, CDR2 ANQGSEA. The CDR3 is CSVEDPRARNTIYF. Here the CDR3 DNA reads TGCAGCGTTGAAGATCCCAGGGCAAGAAACACCATATATTTT.

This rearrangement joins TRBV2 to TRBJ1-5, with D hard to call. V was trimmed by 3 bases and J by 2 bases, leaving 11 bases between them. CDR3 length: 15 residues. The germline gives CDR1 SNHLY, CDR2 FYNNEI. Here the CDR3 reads CASSDQTLGNQPQHF. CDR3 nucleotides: TGTGCCAGCAGTGACCAAACCTTGGGCAATCAGCCCCAGCATTTT.

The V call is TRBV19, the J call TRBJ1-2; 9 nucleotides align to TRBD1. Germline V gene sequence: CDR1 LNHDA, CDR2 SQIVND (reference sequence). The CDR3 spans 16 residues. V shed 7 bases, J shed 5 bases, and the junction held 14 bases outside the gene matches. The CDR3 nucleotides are TGTGCCAGTACTCAACAAATCGGGACAGGGAATTATGGCTACACCTTC. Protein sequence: CASTQQIGTGNYGYTF.

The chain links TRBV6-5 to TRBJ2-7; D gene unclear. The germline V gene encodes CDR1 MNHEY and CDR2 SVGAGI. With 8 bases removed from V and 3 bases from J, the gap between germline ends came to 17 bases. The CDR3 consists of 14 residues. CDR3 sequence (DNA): TGTGCCAGCTCCACCTCAGGAGAGTTCTACGAGCAGTACTTC. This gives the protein CASSTSGEFYEQYF.

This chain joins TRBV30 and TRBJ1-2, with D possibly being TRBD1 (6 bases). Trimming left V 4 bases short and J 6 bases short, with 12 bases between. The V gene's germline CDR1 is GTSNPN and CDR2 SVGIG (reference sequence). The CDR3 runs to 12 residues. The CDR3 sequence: CAWKNGGDGYTF. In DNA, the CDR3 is TGTGCCTGGAAGAACGGGGGCGATGGCTACACCTTC.

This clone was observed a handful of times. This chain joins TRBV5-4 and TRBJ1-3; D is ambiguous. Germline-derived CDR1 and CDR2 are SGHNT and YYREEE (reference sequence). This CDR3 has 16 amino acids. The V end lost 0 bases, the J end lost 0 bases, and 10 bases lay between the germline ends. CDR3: CASSLGHRNSGNTIYF. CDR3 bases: TGTGCCAGCAGCTTGGGACACCGAAACTCTGGAAACACCATATATTTT.

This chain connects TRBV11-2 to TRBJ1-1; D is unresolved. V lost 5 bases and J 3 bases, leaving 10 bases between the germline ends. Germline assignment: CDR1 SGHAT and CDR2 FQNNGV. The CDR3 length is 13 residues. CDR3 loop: CASSIRTDTEAFF. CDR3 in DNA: TGTGCCAGCAGCATCCGGACCGACACTGAAGCTTTCTTT.

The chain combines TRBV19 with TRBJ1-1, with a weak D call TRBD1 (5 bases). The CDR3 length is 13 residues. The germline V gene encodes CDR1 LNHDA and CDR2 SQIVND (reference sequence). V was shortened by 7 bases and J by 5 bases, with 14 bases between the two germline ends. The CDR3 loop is CASTQTGGTEAFF. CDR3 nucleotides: TGTGCCAGTACCCAGACCGGGGGGACTGAAGCTTTCTTT.

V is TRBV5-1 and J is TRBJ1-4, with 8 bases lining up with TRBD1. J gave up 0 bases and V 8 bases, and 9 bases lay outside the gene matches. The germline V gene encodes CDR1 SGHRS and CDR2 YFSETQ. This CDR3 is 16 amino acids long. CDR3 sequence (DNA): TGCGCCAGTTCGACAGGGGCAGGAGCAACTAATGAAAAACTGTTTTTT. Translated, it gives CASSTGAGATNEKLFF.

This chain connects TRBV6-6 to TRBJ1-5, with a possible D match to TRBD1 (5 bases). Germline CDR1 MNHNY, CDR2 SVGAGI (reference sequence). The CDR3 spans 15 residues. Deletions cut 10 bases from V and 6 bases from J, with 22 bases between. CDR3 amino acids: CATNTEGQGGQPQHF. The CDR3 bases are TGTGCCACTAACACCGAGGGGCAGGGAGGTCAGCCCCAGCATTTT.

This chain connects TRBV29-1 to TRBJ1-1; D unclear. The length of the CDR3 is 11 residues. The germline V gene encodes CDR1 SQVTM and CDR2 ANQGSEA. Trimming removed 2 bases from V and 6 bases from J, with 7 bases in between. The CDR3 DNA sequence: TGCAGCGTTGAATATGGAGCTGAAGCTTTCTTT. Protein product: CSVEYGAEAFF. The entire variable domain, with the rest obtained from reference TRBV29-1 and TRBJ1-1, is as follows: SAVISQKPSRDICQRGTSLTIQCQVDSQVTMMFWYRQQPGQSLTLIATANQGSEATYESGFVIDKFPISRPNLTFSTLTVSNMSPEDSSIYLCSVEYGAEAFFGQGTRLTVV.

CDR3 sequence (DNA): TGTGCCAGCAGCCAATACCACCCCGGCAGGGGCGAAGAGACCCAGTACTTC. Translation gives CASSQYHPGRGEETQYF. The chain uses TRBV3-1 (or the pseudogene TRBV3-2) and TRBJ2-5, with D possibly TRBD1 on 6 matching bases. The CDR3 spans 17 residues. Trimming removed 2 bases from V and 3 bases from J, with 19 bases in between. Germline V CDR1 and CDR2: LGHDT, YNNKEL (reference sequence).

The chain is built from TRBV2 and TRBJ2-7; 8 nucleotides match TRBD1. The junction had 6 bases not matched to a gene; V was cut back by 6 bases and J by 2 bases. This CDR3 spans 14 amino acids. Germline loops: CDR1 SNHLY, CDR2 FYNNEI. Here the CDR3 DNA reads TGTGCCAGCAGACACGAACAGGGGGCCTACGAGCAGTACTTC. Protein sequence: CASRHEQGAYEQYF.

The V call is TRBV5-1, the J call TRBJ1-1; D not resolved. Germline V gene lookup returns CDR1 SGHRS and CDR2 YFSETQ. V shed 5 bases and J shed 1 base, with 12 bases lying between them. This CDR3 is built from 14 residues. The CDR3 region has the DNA TGCGCCAGCAGAGCAAATGGGCCGAACACTGAAGCTTTCTTT. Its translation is CASRANGPNTEAFF.

The DNA of the CDR3 is TGTGCCAGCGGCCGGACAGGCTTCGAAGCTTTCTTT. Amino acid sequence: CASGRTGFEAFF. The V call is TRBV6-5, the J call TRBJ1-1; 7 nucleotides line up with TRBD1. V lost 8 bases to trimming and J lost 8 bases; unmatched junction nucleotides: 8. CDR1 and CDR2 (germline): MNHEY, SVGAGI. The CDR3 covers 12 residues.

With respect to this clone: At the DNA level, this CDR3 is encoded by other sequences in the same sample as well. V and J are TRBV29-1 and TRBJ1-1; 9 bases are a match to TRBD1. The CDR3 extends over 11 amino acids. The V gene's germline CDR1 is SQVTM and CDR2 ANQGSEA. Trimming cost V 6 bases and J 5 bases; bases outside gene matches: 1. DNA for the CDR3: TGCAGCGTCGACAGGGGGACTGAAGCTTTCTTT. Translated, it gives CSVDRGTEAFF.

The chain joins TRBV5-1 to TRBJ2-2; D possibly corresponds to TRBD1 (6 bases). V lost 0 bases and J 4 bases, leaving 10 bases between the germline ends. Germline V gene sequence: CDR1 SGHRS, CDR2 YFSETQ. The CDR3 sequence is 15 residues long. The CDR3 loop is CASSLDRAATGELFF. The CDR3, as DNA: TGCGCCAGCAGCTTGGACAGGGCGGCCACCGGGGAGCTGTTTTTT.

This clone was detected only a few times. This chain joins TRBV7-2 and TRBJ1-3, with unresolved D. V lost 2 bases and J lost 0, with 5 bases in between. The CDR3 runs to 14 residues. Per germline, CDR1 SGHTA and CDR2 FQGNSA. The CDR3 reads CASSLRSSGNTIYF. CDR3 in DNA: TGTGCCAGCAGCTTAAGGAGCTCTGGAAACACCATATATTTT.

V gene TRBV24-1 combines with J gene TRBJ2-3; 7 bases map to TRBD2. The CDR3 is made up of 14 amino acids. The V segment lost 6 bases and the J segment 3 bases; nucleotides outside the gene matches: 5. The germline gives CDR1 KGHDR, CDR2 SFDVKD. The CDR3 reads CATSRNGRTDTQYF. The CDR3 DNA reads TGTGCCACCAGTCGAAACGGGAGGACAGATACGCAGTATTTT.